There are many counts of the clone carrying this T cell receptor beta chain. Its specificity is not known. TCR beta VDJ and CDR3 profiles were obtained from a genomic DNA template. TCRdb reanalysed the reads using MiXCR and keeps one entry per CDR3 protein. The sample carries approximately 81,000 distinct CDR3 sequences, 40% to 55% recorded once. Germline trimming cut 8 bases from V and 7 bases from J; bases unmatched to any gene: 3. CDR3 length equals 14 residues. Germline lookup yields CDR1 SGHAT and CDR2 FQDESV (reference sequence). This record comes from a study of CD8+CD57+ T cells in acquired aplastic anemia. Study-level background: The average read count for CD4+ cells in healthy donors was about 9.9 million. Study conclusions and caveats: Statistical testing detected no significant gap in CD8+ Simpson's diversity between patients and controls.

The chain uses TRBV11-1 and TRBJ2-1; 15 nucleotides line up with TRBD2. The sequence was obtained from a human donor in good health, serving as a control. The sequenced sample was sorted CD4+, CD8+, or CD8+CD57+ T cells (not recorded which) from PBMCs. The CDR3 DNA reads as TGTGCCAGCGGGACTAGCGGGGGGCGGAATGAGCAGTTCTTC. It specifies CASGTSGGRNEQFF.